Below, 24 T cell receptor beta chains from the same sample are listed, as sequenced in a study of T cell responses to AZD1222 COVID-19 vaccine. TCRdb's table, derived via immunoSEQ multiplex PCR, lists solely in-frame clones and lacks some. Of approximately 120,000 clones in the sample, around 87% are singletons; the top ten hold less than 11%. The sequences come from peripheral blood, collected on day 0 of AZD1222 vaccination. The receptors originated from an adult in good health.

J is TRBJ2-7 and V is TRBV7-9; D gene uncertain. Germline CDR1 and CDR2: SEHNR and FQNEAQ (reference sequence). The CDR3 totals 14 residues. Trimming removed 5 bases at V and 1 base at J, with 12 bases between. CDR3 sequence (DNA): TGTGCCAGCAGCCCCGGGTGGGGATCCTACGAGCAGTACTTC. Translated, it gives CASSPGWGSYEQYF.

V gene TRBV9 combines with J gene TRBJ2-1; 7 bases line up with TRBD2. After removal of 2 bases from V and 4 bases from J, the junction contained 3 bases not matched to a gene. CDR1 and CDR2 (germline): SGDLS, YYNGEE. This CDR3 comprises 14 residues. CDR3 DNA sequence: TGTGCCAGCAGCGTTGGGGGGGAGTACAATGAGCAGTTCTTC. This sequence encodes CASSVGGEYNEQFF.

The V call is TRBV5-1, the J call TRBJ1-2; no clear D gene. Per the germline V gene, CDR1 is SGHRS and CDR2 is YFSETQ. V was pared by 1 base and J by 4 bases, with 8 bases between. The CDR3 contains 13 residues. CDR3 DNA sequence: TGCGCCAGCAGCTTGAACCGCCTCTATGGCTACACCTTC. It translates to CASSLNRLYGYTF.

The chain is built from TRBV2 and TRBJ2-5; D unresolved. CDR1 is SNHLY, CDR2 FYNNEI, per germline. With 11 bases removed from V and 5 bases from J, the gap between germline ends came to 21 bases. This CDR3 has 14 amino acids. This CDR3 reads CASKEQSGWETQYF. Written as DNA, the CDR3 is TGTGCCTCCAAGGAGCAGTCTGGCTGGGAGACCCAGTACTTC.

The chain couples TRBV2 to TRBJ1-1, with TRBD1 identical over 7 bases. The CDR3 runs to 15 residues. Trimming removed 6 bases from V and 3 bases from J; junction bases left unmatched: 10. Per the germline V gene, CDR1 is SNHLY and CDR2 is FYNNEI. CDR3 nucleotides: TGTGCCAGCAGCGCACGTCAGGGGGGGTACACTGAAGCTTTCTTT. Its protein is CASSARQGGYTEAFF.

This chain connects TRBV10-2 to TRBJ2-3; 8 positions match TRBD2. Germline V CDR1 and CDR2: WSHSY, SAAADI. Trimming took 8 bases from V and 5 from J; bases not matched to a gene: 12. CDR3 size: 15 residues. CDR3 sequence reads: CASWSGSTTQDTQYF. CDR3 nucleotide sequence: TGCGCCAGCTGGAGCGGGAGTACTACACAAGATACGCAGTATTTT.

The V call is TRBV7-2, the J call TRBJ2-1, with no clear D. V was clipped by 8 bases and J by 2 bases, with 10 bases between them. This CDR3 region has 13 residues. Germline CDR1 and CDR2: SGHTA and FQGNSA. The CDR3 bases are TGTGCCAGCCGTCCGGGTACCTACAATGAGCAGTTCTTC. Protein product: CASRPGTYNEQFF.

This clone was counted a single time. The chain employs TRBV30 and TRBJ1-5; D is unresolved. The CDR3 length is 15 residues. Germline V gives CDR1 GTSNPN, CDR2 SVGIG (reference sequence). Deletions cut 0 bases from V and 0 bases from J, with 9 bases between. This CDR3 is CAWSVPATSNQPQHF. In nucleotides, the CDR3 is TGTGCCTGGAGTGTACCGGCAACTAGCAATCAGCCCCAGCATTTT.

V and J are TRBV19 and TRBJ1-6; D might be TRBD1 (6 bases). CDR1 and CDR2 from the germline V gene are LNHDA and SQIVND (reference sequence). The CDR3 sequence is 15 residues long. V was cut by 6 bases and J by 7 bases, with 16 bases left in between. The CDR3 sequence: CASRPPGAGNSPLHF. CDR3 bases: TGTGCCAGTAGGCCCCCGGGGGCAGGGAATTCACCCCTCCACTTT.

This chain links TRBV12-3 or TRBV12-4 with TRBJ2-7, with no clear D. The V gene lost 2 bases and the J gene lost 0 bases, with 5 bases spanning the gap. The CDR3 contains 13 residues. CDR3 protein: CASSLQYSYEQYF. CDR3 nucleotides: TGTGCCAGCAGTTTACAGTACTCCTACGAGCAGTACTTC.

The chain links TRBV27 to TRBJ2-2; D call uncertain. CDR1 is MNHEY and CDR2 is SMNVEV in the germline V gene (reference sequence). Deletions cut 4 bases from V and 4 bases from J, with 7 bases between. This CDR3 region has 13 residues. In DNA form, the CDR3 reads TGTGCCAGCAGTTATTCTAGCACCGGGGAGCTGTTTTTT. It specifies CASSYSSTGELFF.

V usage is TRBV12-2 and J usage is TRBJ2-6; the DNA was not compared with TRBD2, the D call given in the table. TRBV12-2 is annotated as a pseudogene. The CDR3 extends over 18 amino acids. In DNA, the CDR3 is TGTGCAAGTCGCATACTTATGACTCCACACAAAGTCGGGAACGTCCTGACTTTC. This codes for CASRILMTPHKVGNVLTF.

The chain employs TRBV6-5 and TRBJ2-7, with D hard to call. V was shortened by 0 bases and J by 5 bases, with 14 bases between the two germline ends. Germline V lookup: CDR1 MNHEY, CDR2 SVGAGI. This CDR3 region has 15 residues. The CDR3, as DNA: TGTGCCAGCAGTTACTCCGGACCGGCCGGAGACGAGCAGTACTTC. Amino acid sequence: CASSYSGPAGDEQYF.

The chain recombines TRBV30 with TRBJ1-4, with D uncertain. CDR3 size: 12 residues. Germline lookup yields CDR1 GTSNPN and CDR2 SVGIG (reference sequence). V was pared by 2 bases and J by 7 bases, with 8 bases between. CDR3 nucleotide sequence: TGTGCCTGGAGTCAAGGGAGTGAAAAACTGTTTTTT. Its translation: CAWSQGSEKLFF.

This chain links TRBV7-2 with TRBJ2-7; D might be TRBD1 (6 bases). Germline-derived CDR1 and CDR2 are SGHTA and FQGNSA. The CDR3 loop spans 16 amino acids. Trimming took 5 bases from V and 2 from J, leaving 19 bases between them. The CDR3 nucleotides read TGTGCCAGCAGCCAAACAGGGCTTATGTTTACCTACGAGCAGTACTTC. Residues: CASSQTGLMFTYEQYF.

The V gene is TRBV3-1 (or the pseudogene TRBV3-2), the J gene TRBJ2-3, with 8 bases fitting TRBD2. J lost 11 bases, V lost 0 bases, and 4 bases had no gene match. This CDR3 has 13 amino acids. Germline V gene lookup returns CDR1 LGHDT and CDR2 YNNKEL (reference sequence). This CDR3 reads CASSQEGRGEQYF. CDR3 bases: TGTGCCAGCAGCCAAGAGGGGCGGGGGGAGCAGTATTTT.

The V call is TRBV15, the J call TRBJ1-5, with 7 bases lining up with TRBD1. Looked up from germline, CDR1 is LNHNV and CDR2 is YYDKDF (reference sequence). V lost 0 bases, J lost 5 bases, and 1 base stayed unmatched. This CDR3 comprises 14 residues. DNA for the CDR3: TGTGCCACCAGCAGAGAAGGGACAGATCAGCCCCAGCATTTT. Protein product: CATSREGTDQPQHF.

This clone was recorded only once. V and J are TRBV20-1 and TRBJ1-2; D gene unclear. Germline CDR1 reads DFQATT; CDR2 reads SNEGSKA (reference sequence). The CDR3 runs to 14 residues. The germline V and J ends were trimmed by 3 bases and 1 base, with 12 bases remaining between them. CDR3 region: CSASIGNLNYGYTF. CDR3 nucleotide sequence: TGCAGTGCTAGTATCGGCAATCTTAACTATGGCTACACCTTC.

The chain joins TRBV5-1 to TRBJ2-5, with D possibly being TRBD1 or TRBD2 (6 bases each). The germline V gene has CDR1 SGHRS and CDR2 YFSETQ. The CDR3 spans 16 residues. V lost 3 bases to trimming and J lost 2 bases, with 17 bases between them. CDR3 DNA: TGCGCCAGCAGCTACCTGGGCGGGACAACGCAAGAGACCCAGTACTTC. Protein: CASSYLGGTTQETQYF. Full variable domain (missing parts from reference TRBV5-1 and TRBJ2-5): KAGVTQTPRYLIKTRGQQVTLSCSPISGHRSVSWYQQTPGQGLQFLFEYFSETQRNKGNFPGRFSGRQFSNSRSEMNVSTLELGDSALYLCASSYLGGTTQETQYFGPGTRLLVL.

The CDR3 DNA is TGTGCCAGCAGCTTGGAACTTGACAGCGGCCGAGGATCACCCCTCCACTTT. Its protein is CASSLELDSGRGSPLHF. The V and J genes are TRBV5-6 and TRBJ1-6; weak D call: TRBD1 (5 bases). The CDR3 length is 17 residues. Germline assignment: CDR1 SGHDT and CDR2 YYEEEE. Trimming took off 0 bases at V and 10 bases at J, with 20 bases between the two ends.

V gene TRBV28 combines with J gene TRBJ2-7; 7 bases are shared with TRBD1. J gave up 2 bases and V 4 bases, and 8 bases lay outside the gene matches. This CDR3 has 15 amino acids. Germline V lookup: CDR1 MDHEN, CDR2 SYDVKM. The CDR3: CASSYAQGFPYEQYF. CDR3 DNA: TGTGCCAGCAGTTACGCACAGGGGTTCCCCTACGAGCAGTACTTC.

The chain is built from TRBV28 and TRBJ1-5, with D perhaps TRBD1 (6 bases). The CDR3 runs 14 residues. V shed 3 bases and J shed 6 bases, with 12 bases lying between them. From germline, CDR1 is MDHEN and CDR2 SYDVKM. CDR3 in DNA: TGTGCCAGCAGTTTGGTGGGGGCGGGTCAGCCCCAGCATTTT. This sequence encodes CASSLVGAGQPQHF.

In DNA, the CDR3 is TGCAGCGTATCCGGACAGGGAAACTATGGCTACACCTTC. Translated: CSVSGQGNYGYTF. V and J are TRBV29-1 and TRBJ1-2, with TRBD1 identical over 8 bases. The CDR3 sequence is 13 residues long. The junction had 5 bases not matched to a gene; V was cut back by 6 bases and J by 2 bases. CDR1 SQVTM and CDR2 ANQGSEA come from the germline V gene.

The CDR3 nucleotides read TGTGCCAGCAGGGGGACAGGAGGGGGCCTCGAGCAGTACTTC. This gives the protein CASRGTGGGLEQYF. The chain carries TRBV28 and TRBJ2-7; TRBD1 matches at 8 bases. V was pared by 6 bases and J by 6 bases, with 10 bases of the junction left unmatched. The CDR3 contains 14 residues. Germline CDR1 MDHEN, CDR2 SYDVKM.